This entry lists 27 T cell receptor beta chains sequenced from one sample in a study of glioma-infiltrating T cells listed by TCRdb under 2016. The sequencing machine was an Illumina MiSeq. The iRepertoire nested amplicon-rescue multiplex PCR (arm-PCR) platform was used to amplify TCR alpha and beta CDR3 regions from RNA. TCRdb's own reprocessing of the public reads used fastp at Q25 and MiXCR and kept productive beta chains. Every entry covers one CDR3 protein and lists the most common genes and DNA from its rows. This sample gives about 180,000 distinct CDR3 sequences in total; approximately 40% of them show up just once. The top ten hold 5.2% of the sample. Sequencing input: glioma tissue, nonneoplastic brain tissue, or PBMCs (not recorded which). The receptors here all came from a human donor with low-grade glioma or glioblastoma, undergoing nonglioma brain surgery, or in good health (not recorded which).

A note on this clonotype: The junction and the germline gene differ at one end; a read error may be behind it. This chain connects TRBV12-3 or TRBV12-4 to TRBJ1-2, with 9 bases matching TRBD1. This CDR3 has 17 residues. In nucleotides, the CDR3 is TGTGCCAGCAGTCCCGGGACAGGGCGAAGTCAGGACTATGGCAACACCTTC. This gives the protein CASSPGTGRSQDYGNTF.

V is TRBV2 and J is TRBJ2-7; D unresolved. The ends were cut back, 2 bases at V and 5 bases at J, with 13 bases in the middle. The CDR3 runs to 14 residues. Germline CDR1 is SNHLY and CDR2 is FYNNEI. The CDR3 reads CASSECRSVDEQYF. Written as DNA, the CDR3 is TGTGCCAGCAGTGAATGTAGAAGCGTCGACGAGCAGTACTTC.

On this clonotype itself: A read error may account for a junction end that differs from germline. V usage is TRBV29-1 and J usage is TRBJ2-2, with 7 bases that match TRBD1. Germline V gene data show CDR1 as SQVTM and CDR2 as ANQGSEA. The CDR3 is 16 amino acids. The CDR3 nucleotides read TGCATCGTTATTAATTTTTTGACAGGGCCAACCGGGGAGCTGTTTTTT. Amino acid sequence: CIVINFLTGPTGELFF.

As to this clonotype: Because the CDR3 is missing its conserved closing phenylalanine or tryptophan, this is likely a read error. The V gene is TRBV28, the J gene TRBJ2-5; weak D call: TRBD2 (5 bases). In germline, CDR1 is MDHEN, CDR2 SYDVKM. CDR3 length: 15 amino acids. The CDR3 DNA sequence: TGTGCCAGCAGTTTAAGGACTTATAACCAAGGGACCCAGTACTTA. Its protein is CASSLRTYNQGTQYL.

This clonotype was recorded a few times. The rearrangement joins TRBV19 to TRBJ2-5; no clear D gene. Germline V gene sequence: CDR1 LNHDA, CDR2 SQIVND (reference sequence). This CDR3 contains 14 residues. Trimming shortened V by 1 base and J by 1 base, and 7 bases separated the two germline ends. The CDR3 reads CASSIGASQETQYF. DNA of the CDR3: TGTGCCAGTAGTATAGGAGCTAGCCAAGAGACCCAGTACTTC.

Concerning this clonotype itself: Just one base apart from a much larger clone, this may be a read error. The J gene is TRBJ1-3, the V gene TRBV24-1, with D unclear. The ends were cut back, 3 bases at V and 5 bases at J, with 7 bases in the middle. CDR1 is KGHDR, CDR2 SFDVKD, per germline. This CDR3 contains 13 residues. As DNA, the CDR3 is TGTGCCACCAGTGATCACGCTCGAAACACCATATATTTT. This gives the protein CATSDHARNTIYF.

The table lists this clonotype with many counts. Sequence at one end of the junction differs from germline and may be a read error. The V and J genes are TRBV7-9 and TRBJ2-5, with TRBD2 matching over 10 bases. This CDR3 spans 14 amino acids. The germline V gene encodes CDR1 SEHNR and CDR2 FQNEAQ (reference sequence). CDR3 residues: CASSSGLAVEAQYF. The CDR3 DNA reads as TGTGCCAGCAGCAGCGGACTAGCGGTAGAGGCCCAGTACTTC. Using reference TRBV7-9 and TRBJ2-5 for the parts outside the CDR3, the full variable domain is DTGVSQNPRHKITKRGQNVTFRCDPISEHNRLYWYRQTLGQGPEFLTYFQNEAQLEKSRLLSDRFSAERPKGSFSTLEIQRTEQGDSAMYLCASSSGLAVEAQYFGPGTRLLVL.

About this clonotype itself: Being one base from a much bigger clone, this may be a read error. The V and J genes are TRBV12-3 or TRBV12-4 and TRBJ2-4; D possibly matches TRBD1 or TRBD2 (5 bases each). The CDR3 length is 15 residues. Here the CDR3 reads CASSSHLGTNNIQYF. CDR3 nucleotide sequence: TGTGCCAGCAGCTCCCACTTGGGGACCAACAACATTCAGTACTTC.

The rearrangement joins TRBV28 to TRBJ2-2; D perhaps matches TRBD2 (5 bases). Germline V gene lookup returns CDR1 MDHEN and CDR2 SYDVKM. This CDR3 is 15 amino acids long. V was shortened by 5 bases and J by 5 bases, with 15 bases between the two germline ends. The CDR3 reads CASSLRRSGTGELFF. For the CDR3, the DNA is TGTGCCAGCAGTCTCCGACGGTCGGGGACCGGGGAGCTGTTTTTT.

There are many counts of this clonotype. The chain recombines TRBV7-9 with TRBJ2-7, with D unresolved. This CDR3 spans 12 amino acids. CDR1 and CDR2 from the germline V gene are SEHNR and FQNEAQ (reference sequence). The V end lost 1 base, the J end lost 7 bases, and 8 bases lay between the germline ends. CDR3 region: CASSLELREQYF. DNA for the CDR3: TGTGCCAGCAGCTTAGAATTAAGGGAGCAGTACTTC. Combining the CDR3 with reference TRBV7-9 and TRBJ2-7 gives the whole variable domain DTGVSQNPRHKITKRGQNVTFRCDPISEHNRLYWYRQTLGQGPEFLTYFQNEAQLEKSRLLSDRFSAERPKGSFSTLEIQRTEQGDSAMYLCASSLELREQYFGPGTRLTVT.

To note about this clonotype: Just one base apart from a much larger clone, this may be a read error. The chain combines TRBV24-1 with TRBJ2-1; a weak D match, TRBD1 (5 bases). The germline V and J ends were trimmed by 6 bases and 9 bases, with 17 bases remaining between them. Germline assignment: CDR1 KGHDR and CDR2 SFDVKD. There are 14 residues in the CDR3. CDR3 sequence: CATSQGMGRGEQFF. The CDR3 bases are TGTGCCACCAGTCAGGGTATGGGGCGCGGTGAGCAGTTCTTC.

This clonotype came up many times. The V and J genes are TRBV20-1 and TRBJ2-7; TRBD1 might be the D (6 bases). Trimming took 4 bases from V and 6 from J, leaving 25 bases between them. The CDR3 length is 16 residues. In germline, CDR1 is DFQATT, CDR2 SNEGSKA (reference sequence). The CDR3 sequence is CSAKQETGHPTGEQYF. CDR3 sequence (DNA): TGCAGTGCTAAGCAGGAGACAGGACACCCTACAGGCGAGCAGTACTTC.

In the case of this clonotype: A much bigger clone sits one base away, suggesting this may be a read error. DNA for the CDR3: TGTGCCAGCACCTCCCGAGGGCTGTGGAATGAGCAGTTCTTC. It codes for CASTSRGLWNEQFF. This chain uses TRBV2 with TRBJ2-1; D may be TRBD2 (5 bases). Germline V lookup: CDR1 SNHLY, CDR2 FYNNEI. The CDR3 has 14 residues. The V end lost 7 bases, the J end lost 7 bases, and 17 bases lay between the germline ends.

A note on this clonotype: The conserved phenylalanine or tryptophan normally closing the CDR3 is absent here, so this likely arose from a read error. V and J are TRBV6-6 and TRBJ1-1; D is possibly TRBD1 (6 bases). This CDR3 has 15 residues. Per the germline V gene, CDR1 is MNHNY and CDR2 is SVGAGI (reference sequence). Written as DNA, the CDR3 is TGTGTCAGCAGCAAAGGGGGAGGACTTAACACTGAAGCTTTCGTT. It codes for CVSSKGGGLNTEAFV.

This clonotype was picked up a small number of times. The V gene is TRBV12-3 or TRBV12-4, the J gene TRBJ1-3; D is ambiguous. Trimming left V 3 bases short and J 5 bases short, with 11 bases between. This CDR3 contains 14 residues. The CDR3 reads CASSFIGLRNTIYF. The CDR3 bases are TGTGCCAGCAGTTTCATCGGACTTAGAAACACCATATATTTT.

This clonotype was seen more than once but under ten times. The CDR3 coding sequence is TGTGCCTGGAATACTGAAGAGACCCAGTACTTC. It is translated as CAWNTEETQYF. The chain combines TRBV30 with TRBJ2-5; D is ambiguous. Between the trimmed V and J ends, which lost 4 bases and 3 bases, there was a span of 6 bases. The CDR3 consists of 11 residues. CDR1 GTSNPN and CDR2 SVGIG come from the germline V gene (reference sequence).

This clonotype was observed a few times. The V call is TRBV18, the J call TRBJ2-1; 8 bases are a match to TRBD2. V shed 6 bases and J 8 bases; nucleotides not matched to a gene: 21. This CDR3 spans 18 amino acids. CDR1 and CDR2 (germline): KGHSH, LQKENI. The CDR3 region has the DNA TGTGCCAGCTCCTTTACCGCCCCGAGCGGGAGAAGTGTCGATGAGCAGTTCTTC. Protein product: CASSFTAPSGRSVDEQFF.

Of note for this clonotype: A much larger clonotype is one base distant, so this may be a read error. V usage is TRBV28 and J usage is TRBJ2-5; D is undetermined. The germline V gene has CDR1 MDHEN and CDR2 SYDVKM. The CDR3 is made up of 13 amino acids. In DNA form, the CDR3 reads TGTGCCAGAAGTTTAGACGGGCTAGAGACCCAGTACTTC. Translated, it gives CARSLDGLETQYF.

This clonotype was seen at least ten times. The V gene is TRBV28, the J gene TRBJ1-6, with D tentatively TRBD1 (5 bases). Germline loops: CDR1 MDHEN, CDR2 SYDVKM. CDR3 length: 14 residues. Trimming took off 6 bases at V and 6 bases at J, with 12 bases between the two ends. This chain's CDR3 is CASSQGGVNSPLHF. The CDR3 bases are TGTGCCAGCAGCCAGGGCGGAGTTAATTCACCCCTCCACTTT. Using reference TRBV28 and TRBJ1-6 for the parts outside the CDR3, the full variable domain is DVKVTQSSRYLVKRTGEKVFLECVQDMDHENMFWYRQDPGLGLRLIYFSYDVKMKEKGDIPEGYSVSREKKERFSLILESASTNQTSMYLCASSQGGVNSPLHFGNGTRLTVT.

This clonotype came up many times. The rearrangement joins TRBV2 to TRBJ2-1; 12 bases are a match to TRBD2. V shed 4 bases, J shed 4 bases, and the junction held 2 bases outside the gene matches. Germline values: CDR1 SNHLY, CDR2 FYNNEI. The CDR3 contains 15 residues. DNA for the CDR3: TGTGCCAGCAGTGGGACTAGCGGGGTTTACAATGAGCAGTTCTTC. Translated: CASSGTSGVYNEQFF.

The sample holds one count of this clonotype. With a much larger clone just one base away, this may be a read error. The CDR3 loop reads CASSRGYVYTF. As DNA, the CDR3 is TGCGCCAGCAGTCGGGGGTATGTCTACACCTTC. The V gene is TRBV4-1, the J gene TRBJ1-2; tentative D call: TRBD1 (5 bases). The germline V gene encodes CDR1 MGHRA and CDR2 YSYEKL. This CDR3 spans 11 amino acids.

A note on this clonotype: One end of the junction is discordant with germline, which a read error may explain. Written as DNA, the CDR3 is TGTGCCATCAGTGTAACTACAGTTGCGAACACCGGGGAGCTGTTTTTT. Translation gives CAISVTTVANTGELFF. The rearrangement links TRBV28 to TRBJ2-2; D unresolved. This CDR3 has 16 residues. The germline V gene encodes CDR1 MDHEN and CDR2 SYDVKM.

The sample holds a few counts of this clonotype. V gene TRBV5-4 combines with J gene TRBJ2-3, with D uncertain. V shed 0 bases and J shed 6 bases, with 11 bases lying between them. This CDR3 has 14 amino acids. The germline V gene has CDR1 SGHNT and CDR2 YYREEE (reference sequence). In DNA form, the CDR3 reads TGTGCCAGCAGCTTGGGACTCTCTGGGGATACGCAGTATTTT. Amino acids: CASSLGLSGDTQYF.

This chain connects TRBV7-2 to TRBJ1-1, with a possible D match to TRBD1 (6 bases). The V end was cut by 4 bases, the J end by 7 bases, with 13 bases between. The germline V gene encodes CDR1 SGHTA and CDR2 FQGNSA. The CDR3 runs to 13 residues. CDR3 DNA: TGTGCCAGCAGCTCCCTGGGGGCCTTTGAAGCTTTCTTT. Translating gives CASSSLGAFEAFF.

Points on this clonotype: This may be a read error, as it is one base from a much larger clone. V and J are TRBV6-1 and TRBJ2-1, with 9 bases identical to TRBD1. The CDR3 is 17 residues long. Germline V gives CDR1 MNHNS, CDR2 SASEGT. The ends lost 5 bases at V and 1 base at J; junction bases unmatched: 9. In DNA, the CDR3 is TGTGCCAGCAGTTATGGGACAGGGATTAAGTCCTACAATGAGCAGTTCTTC. It is translated as CASSYGTGIKSYNEQFF.

For this clonotype: A read error may explain this, as a much larger clone is one base away. J is TRBJ2-5 and V is TRBV12-3 or TRBV12-4; 7 bases match TRBD2. This CDR3 is built from 11 residues. The CDR3 DNA reads as TGTGCCAGCAGTAGCGGGGAGAGCCAGTACTTC. It encodes CASSSGESQYF.

The sample holds a few counts of this clonotype. The genes are TRBV19 and TRBJ1-1; perhaps TRBD1 as D (6 bases). This CDR3 spans 11 amino acids. V was clipped by 5 bases and J by 11 bases, with 12 bases between them. The V gene's germline CDR1 is LNHDA and CDR2 SQIVND (reference sequence). Written as DNA, the CDR3 is TGTGCCAGTAGTGAGGGGGGACCGGCTTTCTTT. It translates to CASSEGGPAFF.